Listed below are T cell receptor beta chains from one sample, sequenced in a study of T cell changes during pregnancy in multiple sclerosis. Clones were read by immunoSEQ multiplex PCR, and TCRdb kept only the in-frame ones, dropping some. The sample contains fewer than 140,000 clones, around 90% of which appear only once. Sequenced here: peripheral blood, sampled before pregnancy. Receptors originate from a female donor with multiple sclerosis, enrolled in a pregnancy study. The CDR3 runs from the conserved cysteine through the conserved F or W. A D gene is named only where the DNA matches it firmly. Where a row states a size, it is once, few, many or the class of an expanded clone; other rows omit it.

J gene,V gene,clone size,D gene,CDR3 DNA,CDR3 protein
TRBJ1-4,TRBV7-9,.,.,TGTGCCAGCAGCTTAGAGGGGAAAACTAATGAAAAACTGTTTTTT,CASSLEGKTNEKLFF
TRBJ1-5,TRBV19,.,TRBD1,TGTGCCAGTAGCACAGGGGTGGGCCAGCCCCAGCATTTT,CASSTGVGQPQHF
TRBJ1-1,TRBV7-2,.,.,TGTGCCAGCAGCTTAGCCGGGTTTTACACTGAAGCTTTCTTT,CASSLAGFYTEAFF
TRBJ2-1,TRBV27,.,TRBD2,TGTGCCAGCAGGGGCCGGACTAGTTTTTACAATGAGCAGTTCTTC,CASRGRTSFYNEQFF
TRBJ1-4,TRBV5-3,.,.,TGTGCCAGAAGCGTCCGGACCCTCGGAGGAAGTGAAAAACTGTTTTTT,CARSVRTLGGSEKLFF
TRBJ2-1,TRBV19,.,TRBD2,TGTGCCAGTAGTATTCAAGCGGGAGGTGGCAATGAGCAGTTCTTC,CASSIQAGGGNEQFF
TRBJ2-6,TRBV5-4,.,.,TGTGCCACCCAGAGGTCTGGGGCCAACGTCCTGACTTTC,CATQRSGANVLTF
TRBJ2-1,TRBV27,.,TRBD2,TGTGCCAGCAGTCCTAGCGGGGTAATAGAGCAGTTCTTC,CASSPSGVIEQFF
TRBJ2-3,TRBV19,.,.,TGTGCCAGTAGTAGGGGCGGGGAAGGCACAGATACGCAGTATTTT,CASSRGGEGTDTQYF
TRBJ2-1,TRBV7-3,once,TRBD1,TGTGCCAGCAGCTCAACCCCCGGGACAGCGCATTACAATGAGCAGTTCTTC,CASSSTPGTAHYNEQFF
TRBJ1-1,TRBV29-1,.,TRBD1,TGCAGCGTTACGGGTCCCGGGACAGGGGGAACTGAAGCTTTCTTT,CSVTGPGTGGTEAFF
TRBJ1-3,TRBV7-8,.,TRBD1,TGTGCCAGCAGCTTAGGAGACAGGGTCTCTGGAAACACCATATATTTT,CASSLGDRVSGNTIYF
TRBJ2-7,TRBV28,.,TRBD2,TGTGCCAGCAGTTCGCGGGACTACTCCTACGAGCAGTACTTC,CASSSRDYSYEQYF
TRBJ2-7,TRBV11-2,.,.,TGTGCCAGCAGCTTAGAAGGACGGGGGGCGGCCTACGAGCAGTACTTC,CASSLEGRGAAYEQYF
TRBJ1-3,TRBV4-1,.,.,TGCGCCAGCAGCCAAGAGTGGGGACATGCAAGCTCTGGAAACACCATATATTTT,CASSQEWGHASSGNTIYF
TRBJ1-4,TRBV28,.,.,TGTGCCAGCAGTTTCCCGTCGCTCCGGGACACGGATGTACATGCAACTAATGAAAAACTGTTTTTT,CASSFPSLRDTDVHATNEKLFF
TRBJ2-7,TRBV7-9,few,.,TGTGCCAGCAGCCAAAGGGGTTTCGAGCAGTACTTC,CASSQRGFEQYF
TRBJ2-2,TRBV9,.,TRBD1,TGTGCCAGCAGAGGACAGGGATTCACCGGGGAGCTGTTTTTT,CASRGQGFTGELFF
TRBJ2-3,TRBV19,.,.,TGTGCCAGTAGTCTAATCCTGGCGGGAGATACGCAGTATTTT,CASSLILAGDTQYF
TRBJ2-7,TRBV7-8,.,.,TGTGCCAGCAGTTTCCTAGTCTCCTACGAGCAGTACTTC,CASSFLVSYEQYF
TRBJ1-3,TRBV25-1,.,.,TGTGCCAGCAGTGAAGAGAGGTCTGGAAACACCATATATTTT,CASSEERSGNTIYF
TRBJ2-7,TRBV7-9,.,.,TGTGCCAGCAGCTACGCCACGGGGGTCCACTACGAGCAGTACTTC,CASSYATGVHYEQYF
TRBJ1-6,TRBV7-9,few,TRBD1,TGTGCCAGCAGCTTACAGGGGGGCTCACCCCTCCACTTT,CASSLQGGSPLHF
TRBJ2-5,TRBV2,.,.,TGTGCCAGCAGTGCCTACCCAGCGGATGAGGAGACCCAGTACTTC,CASSAYPADEETQYF
TRBJ1-4,TRBV9,.,.,TGTGCCAGCAGCCCGACACAAACCACAGGGAAGGTCGGTGGAAAACTGTTTTTT,CASSPTQTTGKVGGKLFF
TRBJ2-3,TRBV10-3,.,TRBD1,TGTGCCACGAGAGACAGGGAATTCACAGATACGCAGTATTTT,CATRDREFTDTQYF
TRBJ2-7,TRBV5-5,.,TRBD1,TGTGCCAGCAGCTTGGATCCCGACAGGGGATTCTACGAGCAGTACTTC,CASSLDPDRGFYEQYF